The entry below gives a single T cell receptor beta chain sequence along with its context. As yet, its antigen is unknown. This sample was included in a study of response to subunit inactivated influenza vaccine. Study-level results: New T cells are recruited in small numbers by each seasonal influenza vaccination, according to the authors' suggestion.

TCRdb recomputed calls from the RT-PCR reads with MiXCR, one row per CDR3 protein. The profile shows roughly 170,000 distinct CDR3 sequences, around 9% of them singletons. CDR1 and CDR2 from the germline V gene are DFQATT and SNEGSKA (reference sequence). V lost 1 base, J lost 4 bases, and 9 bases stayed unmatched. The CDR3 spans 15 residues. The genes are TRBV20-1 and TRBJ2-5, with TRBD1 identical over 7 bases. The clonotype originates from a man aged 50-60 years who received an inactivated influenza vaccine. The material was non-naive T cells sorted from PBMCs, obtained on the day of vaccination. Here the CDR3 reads CSARGSSQGRETQYF. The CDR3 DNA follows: TGCAGTGCTAGAGGCTCATCACAGGGGCGAGAGACCCAGTACTTC.